One sample yielded the 25 T cell receptor beta chains listed below, sequenced in a study of T cell repertoires in cytomegalovirus infection. TCRdb used MiXCR to reprocess the reads, holding one entry per CDR3 protein. Altogether some 900,000 distinct CDR3 sequences are present, less than 35% being singletons, with the ten largest covering roughly 12%. These receptors have no identified antigens. The source material was cultured CD8+ T cells from PBMCs, sampled from culture after CMV antigen stimulation. The receptors originated from a human donor in good health (CMV status not recorded). Some clones in this sample may be carry-over from other donors' samples.

This chain uses TRBV12-3 or TRBV12-4 with TRBJ2-7, with a possible D match to TRBD1 (5 bases). V was shortened by 3 bases and J by 3 bases, with 12 bases between the two germline ends. The CDR3 sequence is 14 residues long. This CDR3 is CASSFSGIGYEQYF. CDR3 bases: TGTGCCAGCAGTTTTTCAGGGATCGGCTACGAGCAGTACTTC.

This chain connects TRBV5-6 to TRBJ1-2; D gene ambiguous. This CDR3 comprises 14 residues. The germline CDR1 and CDR2 sequences are SGHDT and YYEEEE. V shed 0 bases and J shed 4 bases, with 10 bases lying between them. This CDR3 reads CASSLGSSGYGYTF. CDR3 in DNA: TGTGCCAGCAGCTTGGGTAGCTCGGGCTATGGCTACACCTTC. The complete variable domain, with remaining parts taken from reference TRBV5-6 and TRBJ1-2, reads DAGVTQSPTHLIKTRGQQVTLRCSPKSGHDTVSWYQQALGQGPQFIFQYYEEEERQRGNFPDRFSGHQFPNYSSELNVNALLLGDSALYLCASSLGSSGYGYTFGSGTRLTVV.

In regard to this clonotype: A much larger clone lies a single base off, so this may be a read error. The conserved final phenylalanine or tryptophan is absent from the CDR3, which likely points to a read error. CDR3: CASSFSGGAYNEQFL. The CDR3 region has the DNA TGTGCCAGCAGCTTTAGCGGGGGGGCCTACAATGAGCAGTTCTTA. This chain joins TRBV7-4 and TRBJ2-1, with 11 bases fitting TRBD2. The CDR3 consists of 15 residues. The V gene's germline CDR1 is SGHVT and CDR2 SQSDAQ. V shed 3 bases, J shed 2 bases, and the junction held 0 bases outside the gene matches.

The chain carries TRBV9 and TRBJ2-1; 8 bases are a match to TRBD2. Trimming removed 1 base from V and 4 bases from J; junction bases left unmatched: 7. Germline CDR1 and CDR2: SGDLS and YYNGEE. This CDR3 contains 16 residues. The CDR3 DNA follows: TGTGCCAGCAGCGTACCCGGGAGGGGGGAGTACAATGAGCAGTTCTTC. Translation gives CASSVPGRGEYNEQFF.

The CDR3 sequence is CAGAYRTAYTEAFF. In DNA, the CDR3 is TGTGCCGGGGCGTACAGGACGGCATACACTGAAGCTTTCTTT. The rearrangement joins TRBV6-1 to TRBJ1-1, with D perhaps matching TRBD1 (5 bases). The ends were cut back, 11 bases at V and 3 bases at J, with 19 bases in the middle. The germline V gene encodes CDR1 MNHNS and CDR2 SASEGT. CDR3 length: 14 residues.

This clonotype was observed a few times. The chain links TRBV7-9 to TRBJ2-1; 8 bases match TRBD1. The germline gives CDR1 SEHNR, CDR2 FQNEAQ (reference sequence). This CDR3 comprises 13 residues. V gave up 3 bases and J gave up 9 bases; unmatched junction bases: 4. CDR3 residues: CASSFGTGREQFF. The CDR3 nucleotides read TGTGCCAGCAGCTTCGGGACAGGCCGTGAGCAGTTCTTC.

This clonotype was observed many times. This rearrangement joins TRBV7-2 to TRBJ1-5; D is uncertain. Per germline, CDR1 SGHTA and CDR2 FQGNSA. This CDR3 contains 15 residues. V dropped 1 base and J dropped 7 bases, with 14 bases sitting between them. This chain's CDR3 is CASSLDRGGTQPQHF. For the CDR3, the DNA is TGTGCCAGCAGCTTAGACCGGGGAGGAACGCAGCCCCAGCATTTT.

The V call is TRBV6-1, the J call TRBJ2-7; the match to TRBD1 covers 9 bases. This CDR3 has 16 amino acids. The J segment lost 3 bases and the V segment lost 2 bases, leaving 8 bases of the junction unmatched. CDR1 and CDR2 (germline): MNHNS, SASEGT. The CDR3 DNA sequence: TGTGCCAGCAGTGAAAATATCTGGGACAGGGACTACGAGCAGTACTTC. This sequence encodes CASSENIWDRDYEQYF.

This clonotype was found a few times. The chain employs TRBV10-3 and TRBJ2-7, with a weak D call TRBD1 (5 bases). Per germline, CDR1 ENHRY and CDR2 SYGVKD. V lost 6 bases and J lost 0, with 15 bases in between. The CDR3 spans 15 residues. The CDR3 nucleotides read TGTGCCATCAGGATCGGACAAGAGTCCTCCTACGAGCAGTACTTC. It specifies CAIRIGQESSYEQYF.

Notes on this clonotype: One end of the junction does not line up with germline, which may come from a read error. V is TRBV6-8 and J is TRBJ2-7, with D unresolved. The CDR3 contains 13 residues. The germline CDR1 and CDR2 sequences are MNHGY and SAAAGT. The CDR3 here is CVSSYGRSYEQYF. DNA of the CDR3: TGTGTCAGCAGTTACGGCAGGTCCTACGAGCAGTACTTC.

CDR3 DNA: TGTGCCAGCAGCGCCGAGGGGGGAGCAGATACGCAGTATTTT. Translated, it gives CASSAEGGADTQYF. V gene TRBV9 combines with J gene TRBJ2-3; D might be TRBD1 or TRBD2, each matching 6 bases. The V end lost 3 bases, the J end lost 4 bases, and 12 bases lay between the germline ends. Germline V lookup: CDR1 SGDLS, CDR2 YYNGEE. The CDR3 spans 14 residues.

V gene TRBV4-3 combines with J gene TRBJ1-3; unclear D gene. V lost 0 bases to trimming and J lost 0 bases, with 18 bases between them. The CDR3 contains 19 residues. CDR1 is LGHNA and CDR2 is YSLEER in the germline V gene. CDR3 residues: CASSQDSSDYVASGNTIYF. The CDR3 DNA sequence: TGCGCCAGCAGCCAAGACTCATCTGATTACGTTGCCTCTGGAAACACCATATATTTT.

The chain couples TRBV14 to TRBJ1-4, with D possibly matching TRBD1 (5 bases). With 5 bases removed from V and 8 bases from J, the gap between germline ends came to 12 bases. The V gene's germline CDR1 is SGHDN and CDR2 FVKESK. CDR3 length equals 13 residues. CDR3 in amino acids: CASSLGPREKLFF. In nucleotides, the CDR3 is TGTGCCAGCAGCTTGGGACCTAGGGAAAAACTGTTTTTT. Together with reference TRBV14 and TRBJ1-4, the CDR3 gives the full variable domain: EAGVTQFPSHSVIEKGQTVTLRCDPISGHDNLYWYRRVMGKEIKFLLHFVKESKQDESGMPNNRFLAERTGGTYSTLKVQPAELEDSGVYFCASSLGPREKLFFGSGTQLSVL.

The chain joins TRBV7-2 to TRBJ2-3; D remains unclear. V lost 2 bases, J lost 4 bases, and 7 bases lay in between. From germline, CDR1 is SGHTA and CDR2 FQGNSA. The CDR3 contains 13 residues. CDR3 protein: CASSLWAPDTQYF. DNA for the CDR3: TGTGCCAGCAGCTTATGGGCCCCAGATACGCAGTATTTT.

This clonotype was detected many times. J is TRBJ2-1 and V is TRBV6-1; either TRBD1 or TRBD2 may fit D (5 bases each). There are 14 residues in the CDR3. Germline CDR1 reads MNHNS; CDR2 reads SASEGT. Between the trimmed V and J ends, which lost 2 bases and 7 bases, there was a span of 12 bases. The CDR3 bases are TGTGCCAGCAGTGAAAGGTTGTGGGGGAATGAGCAGTTCTTC. Protein: CASSERLWGNEQFF.

This clonotype was seen ten or more times. The rearrangement uses TRBV7-3 and TRBJ1-3, with D perhaps TRBD1 (5 bases). The CDR3 extends over 17 amino acids. Germline V gene sequence: CDR1 SGHTA, CDR2 FQGTGA. Trimming left V 5 bases short and J 4 bases short, with 21 bases between. The CDR3 protein is CASSPTGRDSGGNTIYF. As DNA, the CDR3 is TGTGCCAGCAGCCCCACGGGGAGGGACTCTGGAGGAAACACCATATATTTT.

The chain joins TRBV13 to TRBJ1-5; D is undetermined. This CDR3 region has 15 residues. V dropped 2 bases and J dropped 2 bases, with 10 bases sitting between them. Germline CDR1 is PRHDT and CDR2 is FYEKMQ (reference sequence). CDR3: CASSLNIMGNQPQHF. As DNA, the CDR3 is TGTGCCAGCAGCTTAAATATCATGGGCAATCAGCCCCAGCATTTT.

The J gene is TRBJ2-3, the V gene TRBV12-3 or TRBV12-4; D is undetermined. This CDR3 spans 13 amino acids. V gave up 7 bases and J gave up 0 bases, with 8 bases separating them. The CDR3, as DNA: TGTGCCAGCACCCAATTAAGCACAGATACGCAGTATTTT. Protein: CASTQLSTDTQYF.

The V gene is TRBV24-1, the J gene TRBJ2-5, with TRBD1 matching 9 bases. The CDR3 sequence is 18 residues long. The germline gives CDR1 KGHDR, CDR2 SFDVKD. After removal of 3 bases from V and 0 bases from J, the junction contained 10 bases not matched to a gene. CDR3 in DNA: TGTGCCACCAGTGATCCGCCGGGACAGGGAGGATACCAAGAGACCCAGTACTTC. Residues: CATSDPPGQGGYQETQYF.

This clonotype was detected ten times or more. The germline gene is not matched at one end of the junction; a read error may be the cause. V gene TRBV4-1 combines with J gene TRBJ2-1, with no clear D. Per germline, CDR1 MGHRA and CDR2 YSYEKL. The CDR3 length is 11 residues. This CDR3 reads CASSQDNEQFF. CDR3 in DNA: TGTGCCAGCAGCCAAGACAATGAGCAGTTCTTC.

This clonotype was seen many times. V is TRBV15 and J is TRBJ2-2; 8 nucleotides agree with TRBD1. Trimming cost V 3 bases and J 1 base; bases outside gene matches: 4. Germline V gives CDR1 LNHNV, CDR2 YYDKDF (reference sequence). The CDR3 length is 16 residues. Here the CDR3 DNA reads TGTGCCACCAGCAGCCCCGACAGGGGGAACACCGGGGAGCTGTTTTTT. Its protein product is CATSSPDRGNTGELFF. The variable domain in full, completed from reference TRBV15 and TRBJ2-2, reads DAMVIQNPRYQVTQFGKPVTLSCSQTLNHNVMYWYQQKSSQAPKLLFHYYDKDFNNEADTPDNFQSRRPNTSFCFLDIRSPGLGDTAMYLCATSSPDRGNTGELFFGEGSRLTVL.

The rearrangement uses TRBV2 and TRBJ2-3; TRBD2 might be the D (5 bases). The CDR3 covers 13 residues. The V end was cut by 8 bases, the J end by 5 bases, with 14 bases between. Germline CDR1 SNHLY, CDR2 FYNNEI. This CDR3 reads CASRDYPGDTQYF. In nucleotides, the CDR3 is TGTGCCAGCCGGGATTACCCCGGAGATACGCAGTATTTT.

This clonotype was seen more than once but under ten times. The V call is TRBV27, the J call TRBJ2-4; D might be TRBD2 (7 bases). From germline, CDR1 is MNHEY and CDR2 SMNVEV (reference sequence). The CDR3 length is 15 residues. V was trimmed by 6 bases and J by 1 base, leaving 13 bases between them. The CDR3 reads CASSLRGAAKNIQYF. The CDR3 bases are TGTGCCAGCAGCCTCCGGGGGGCGGCCAAAAACATTCAGTACTTC.

This clonotype has ten or more counts. This chain uses TRBV7-6 with TRBJ2-2, with 13 bases fitting TRBD2. After removal of 4 bases from V and 10 bases from J, the junction contained 18 bases not matched to a gene. The CDR3 runs 19 residues. Germline lookup yields CDR1 SGHVS and CDR2 FNYEAQ. In DNA form, the CDR3 reads TGTGCCAGCAGCTCAGGACTAGCGGGGGATAAGGGTATTGGCGAGGAGCTGTTTTTT. Translation: CASSSGLAGDKGIGEELFF.

This clonotype was observed a few times. This rearrangement joins TRBV7-6 to TRBJ2-5; tentative D call: TRBD1 (5 bases). The CDR3 consists of 14 residues. The V and J ends lost 7 bases and 0 bases respectively, with 12 bases between them. The germline V gene has CDR1 SGHVS and CDR2 FNYEAQ. The CDR3: CASKAPGNQETQYF. The CDR3 DNA sequence: TGTGCCAGCAAGGCGCCAGGGAACCAAGAGACCCAGTACTTC.